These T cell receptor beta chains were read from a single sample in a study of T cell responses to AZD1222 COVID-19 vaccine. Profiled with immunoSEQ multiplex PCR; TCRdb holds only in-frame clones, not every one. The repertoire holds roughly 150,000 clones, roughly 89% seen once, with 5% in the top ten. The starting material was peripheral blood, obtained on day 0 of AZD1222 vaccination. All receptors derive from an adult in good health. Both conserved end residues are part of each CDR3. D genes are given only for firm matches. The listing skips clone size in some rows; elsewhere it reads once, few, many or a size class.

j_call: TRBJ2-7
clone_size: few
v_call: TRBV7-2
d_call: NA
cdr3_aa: CASSLSGTRYEQYF
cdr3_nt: TGTGCCAGCAGCCTTAGCGGAACGCGCTACGAGCAGTACTTC

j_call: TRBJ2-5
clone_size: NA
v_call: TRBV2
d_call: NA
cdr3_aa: CASSEQGGGQYF
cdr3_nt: TGTGCCAGCAGTGAACAGGGAGGGGGCCAGTACTTC

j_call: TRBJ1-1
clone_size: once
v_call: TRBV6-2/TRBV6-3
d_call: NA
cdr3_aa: CASSLGAYRVLGTEAFF
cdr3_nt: TGTGCCAGCAGTTTGGGCGCCTACAGGGTACTGGGCACTGAAGCTTTCTTT

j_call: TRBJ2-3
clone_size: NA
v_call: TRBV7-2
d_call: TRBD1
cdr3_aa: CASSRRDRGTDTQYF
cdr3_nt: TGTGCCAGCAGCCGCCGGGACAGGGGTACAGATACGCAGTATTTT

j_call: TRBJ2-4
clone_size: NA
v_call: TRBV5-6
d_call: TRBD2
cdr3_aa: CASSLGLAVAKNIQYF
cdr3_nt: TGTGCCAGCAGTTTGGGCCTAGCGGTAGCCAAAAACATTCAGTACTTC

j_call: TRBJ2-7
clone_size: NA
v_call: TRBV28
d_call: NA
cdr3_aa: CASSLGGEGYEQYF
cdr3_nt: TGTGCCAGCAGTTTAGGGGGAGAAGGCTACGAGCAGTACTTC

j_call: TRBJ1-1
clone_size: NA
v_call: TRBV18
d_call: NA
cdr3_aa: CASSPLGTMNTEAFF
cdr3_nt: TGTGCCAGCTCACCACTCGGGACGATGAACACTGAAGCTTTCTTT

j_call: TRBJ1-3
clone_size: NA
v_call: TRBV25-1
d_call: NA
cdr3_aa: CASSESGPFAGNTIYF
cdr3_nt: TGTGCCAGCAGTGAATCGGGCCCATTCGCTGGAAACACCATATATTTT

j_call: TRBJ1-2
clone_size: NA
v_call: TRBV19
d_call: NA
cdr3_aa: CAVRGGWGYTF
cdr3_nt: TGTGCCGTAAGGGGGGGTTGGGGCTACACCTTC

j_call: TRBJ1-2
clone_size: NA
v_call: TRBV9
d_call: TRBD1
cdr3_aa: CASSVGIWGQGAPRYTF
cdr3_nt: TGTGCCAGCAGCGTAGGGATTTGGGGACAGGGTGCTCCCCGCTACACCTTC

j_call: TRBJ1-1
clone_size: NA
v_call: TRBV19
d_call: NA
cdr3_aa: CATKGRVLNTEAFF
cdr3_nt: TGTGCCACCAAGGGACGGGTACTGAACACTGAAGCTTTCTTT

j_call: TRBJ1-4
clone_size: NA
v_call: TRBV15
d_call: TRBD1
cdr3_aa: CATSRDKGALTNEKLFF
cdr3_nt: TGTGCCACCAGCAGAGATAAGGGGGCGTTGACTAATGAAAAACTGTTTTTT

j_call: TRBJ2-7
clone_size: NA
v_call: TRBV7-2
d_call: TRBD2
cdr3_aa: CASRLGTSGSYEQYF
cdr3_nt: TGTGCCAGCAGATTAGGGACTAGCGGTAGCTACGAGCAGTACTTC

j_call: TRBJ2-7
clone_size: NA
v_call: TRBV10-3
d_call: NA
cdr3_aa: CAISESGHLYEQYF
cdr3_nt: TGTGCCATCAGTGAGTCGGGACACCTCTACGAGCAGTACTTC

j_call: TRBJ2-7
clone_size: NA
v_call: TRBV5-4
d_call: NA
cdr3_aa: CASSLGGEYEQYF
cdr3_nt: TGTGCCAGCAGCTTGGGGGGCGAGTACGAGCAGTACTTC

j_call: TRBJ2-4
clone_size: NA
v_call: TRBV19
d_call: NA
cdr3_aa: CASSGGTKNIQYF
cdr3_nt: TGTGCCAGTAGCGGCGGGACCAAAAACATTCAGTACTTC

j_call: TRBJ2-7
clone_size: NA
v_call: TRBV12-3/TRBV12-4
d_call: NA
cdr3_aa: CASSQMVGREQYF
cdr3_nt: TGTGCCAGCAGCCAAATGGTAGGGCGTGAGCAGTACTTC